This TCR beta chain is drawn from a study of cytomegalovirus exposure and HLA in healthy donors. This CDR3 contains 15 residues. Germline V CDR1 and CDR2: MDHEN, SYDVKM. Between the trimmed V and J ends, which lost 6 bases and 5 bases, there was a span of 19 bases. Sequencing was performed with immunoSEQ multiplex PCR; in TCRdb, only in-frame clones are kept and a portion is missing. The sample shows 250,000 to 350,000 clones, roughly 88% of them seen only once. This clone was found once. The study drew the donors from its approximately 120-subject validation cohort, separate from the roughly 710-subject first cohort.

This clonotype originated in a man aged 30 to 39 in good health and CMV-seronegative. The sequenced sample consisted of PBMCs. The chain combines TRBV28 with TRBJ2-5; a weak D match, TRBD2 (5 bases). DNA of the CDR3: TGTGCCAGCAGCCCTACTGACGGGGAGCGGGAGACCCAGTACTTC. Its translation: CASSPTDGERETQYF.